This T cell receptor beta chain was sequenced in a study of lymphopenia after photon versus proton radiotherapy. Notes on the study in general: Only patients who died were analyzed for survival; proton advantage is unproven. Proton therapy kept repertoires fairly stable, unlike photons, which gained effector/memory cells.

Regarding this clone: Its antigen is currently unknown.

This table comes from immunoSEQ multiplex PCR, and its TCRdb copy is limited to in-frame clones, with some not included. The repertoire consists of 35,000 to 45,000 clones, with roughly four fifths occurring once and the leading ten covering over 20%. Per germline, CDR1 SGHTS and CDR2 YDEGEE. This CDR3 comprises 16 residues. V was clipped by 7 bases and J by 6 bases; unmatched bases: 13. The sequence was obtained from a woman aged 70-85 years with pancreatic cancer. This specimen was peripheral blood, taken from a patient treated with proton-based radiotherapy. The chain combines TRBV5-8 with TRBJ2-5; 12 bases line up with TRBD2. For the CDR3, the DNA is TGTGCCAGCGGGGCTGAGGCTAGCGGGAGGGGGAAGACCCAGTACTTC. This translates into CASGAEASGRGKTQYF.